The entry that follows covers one T cell receptor (beta chain) sequence. The source of the sample is a study of T cell repertoires in MIS-A myocarditis. Libraries were prepared by immunoSEQ multiplex PCR; TCRdb keeps only in-frame clonotypes and omits some of them. The table has a few thousand clones, roughly 80% seen once. The sequence derives from a man aged 18-30 years with fulminant myocarditis from multisystem inflammatory syndrome in adults (MIS-A) after COVID-19. The sample was interventricular septum heart tissue obtained at autopsy.

The CDR3: CASSFLGGRGGYGYTF. Here the CDR3 DNA reads TGTGCCAGCAGCTTCCTGGGTGGCAGAGGAGGCTATGGCTACACCTTC. The chain recombines TRBV28 with TRBJ1-2; the D is unclear. Germline values: CDR1 MDHEN, CDR2 SYDVKM. Trimming stripped 6 bases from V and 4 bases from J, with 21 bases between. The CDR3 runs to 16 residues.